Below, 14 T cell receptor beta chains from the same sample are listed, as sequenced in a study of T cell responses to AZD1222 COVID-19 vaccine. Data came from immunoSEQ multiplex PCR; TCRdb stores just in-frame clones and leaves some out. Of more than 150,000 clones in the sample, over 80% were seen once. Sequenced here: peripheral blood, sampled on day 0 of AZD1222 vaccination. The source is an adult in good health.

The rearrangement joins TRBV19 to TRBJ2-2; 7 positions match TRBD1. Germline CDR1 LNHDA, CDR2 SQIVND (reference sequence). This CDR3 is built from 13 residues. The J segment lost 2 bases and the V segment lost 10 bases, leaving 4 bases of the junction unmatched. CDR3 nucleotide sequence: TGTGCCACAGGGACAGCCAACACCGGGGAGCTGTTTTTT. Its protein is CATGTANTGELFF.

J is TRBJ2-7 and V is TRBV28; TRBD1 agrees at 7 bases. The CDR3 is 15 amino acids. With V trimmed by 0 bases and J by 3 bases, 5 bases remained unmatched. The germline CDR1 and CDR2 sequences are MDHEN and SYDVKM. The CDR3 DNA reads TGTGCCAGCAGTTTATGGAGGGACAGACACTACGAGCAGTACTTC. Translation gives CASSLWRDRHYEQYF.

The CDR3 region is CAWSVGRTVPGEKLFF. The CDR3 bases are TGTGCCTGGAGTGTTGGGCGCACAGTCCCGGGAGAAAAACTGTTTTTT. This chain uses TRBV30 with TRBJ1-4; D remains unclear. Germline values: CDR1 GTSNPN, CDR2 SVGIG (reference sequence). V gave up 0 bases and J gave up 8 bases, with 19 bases separating them. This CDR3 contains 16 residues.

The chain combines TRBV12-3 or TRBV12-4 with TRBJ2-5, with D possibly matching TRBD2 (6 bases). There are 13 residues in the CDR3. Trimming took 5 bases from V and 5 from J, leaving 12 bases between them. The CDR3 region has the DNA TGTGCCAGCAGTACCCCGGGAGTGGAGACCCAGTACTTC. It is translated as CASSTPGVETQYF.

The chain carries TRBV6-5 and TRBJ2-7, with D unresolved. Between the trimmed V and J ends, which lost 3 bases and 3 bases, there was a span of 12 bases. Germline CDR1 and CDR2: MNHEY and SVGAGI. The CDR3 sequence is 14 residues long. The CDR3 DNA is TGTGCCAGCAGTTATCAACGCAGCTTCTACGAGCAGTACTTC. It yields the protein CASSYQRSFYEQYF.

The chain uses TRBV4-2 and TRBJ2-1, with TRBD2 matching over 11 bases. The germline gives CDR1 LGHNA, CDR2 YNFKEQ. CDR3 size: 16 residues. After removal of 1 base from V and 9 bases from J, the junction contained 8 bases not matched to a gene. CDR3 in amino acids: CASSQVGTSGSTEQFF. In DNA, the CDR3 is TGTGCCAGCAGCCAAGTAGGTACTAGCGGGAGCACTGAGCAGTTCTTC.

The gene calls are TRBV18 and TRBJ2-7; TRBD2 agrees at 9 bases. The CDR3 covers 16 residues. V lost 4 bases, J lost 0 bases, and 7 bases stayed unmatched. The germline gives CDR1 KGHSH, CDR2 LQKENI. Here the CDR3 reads CASSRQREVSSYEQYF. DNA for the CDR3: TGTGCCAGCTCACGACAGCGGGAGGTAAGCTCCTACGAGCAGTACTTC.

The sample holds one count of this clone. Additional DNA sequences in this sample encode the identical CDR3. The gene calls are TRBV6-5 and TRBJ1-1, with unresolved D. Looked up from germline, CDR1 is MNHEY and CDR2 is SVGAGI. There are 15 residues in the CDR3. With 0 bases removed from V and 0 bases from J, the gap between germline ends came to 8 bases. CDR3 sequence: CASSYSGVMNTEAFF. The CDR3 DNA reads TGTGCCAGCAGTTACTCAGGAGTGATGAACACTGAAGCTTTCTTT.

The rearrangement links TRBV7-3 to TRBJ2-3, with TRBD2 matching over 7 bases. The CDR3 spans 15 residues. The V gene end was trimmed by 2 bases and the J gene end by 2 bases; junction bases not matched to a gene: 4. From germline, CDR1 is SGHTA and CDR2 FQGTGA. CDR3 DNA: TGTGCCAGCAGCTTACGGAGCGGGGCCACAGATACGCAGTATTTT. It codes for CASSLRSGATDTQYF.

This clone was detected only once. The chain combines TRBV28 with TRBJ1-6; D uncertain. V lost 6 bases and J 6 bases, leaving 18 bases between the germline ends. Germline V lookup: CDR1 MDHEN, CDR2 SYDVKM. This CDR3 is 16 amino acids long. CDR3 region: CASSLGRTVGNSPLHF. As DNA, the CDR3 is TGTGCCAGCAGCCTAGGCAGAACAGTGGGTAATTCACCCCTCCACTTT. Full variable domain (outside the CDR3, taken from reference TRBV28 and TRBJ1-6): DVKVTQSSRYLVKRTGEKVFLECVQDMDHENMFWYRQDPGLGLRLIYFSYDVKMKEKGDIPEGYSVSREKKERFSLILESASTNQTSMYLCASSLGRTVGNSPLHFGNGTRLTVT.

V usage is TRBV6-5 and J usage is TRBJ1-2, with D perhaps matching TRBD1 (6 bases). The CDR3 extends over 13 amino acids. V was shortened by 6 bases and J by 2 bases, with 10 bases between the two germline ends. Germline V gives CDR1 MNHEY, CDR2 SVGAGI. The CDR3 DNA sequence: TGTGCCAGCAGAGGGGGAGGAAACTATGGCTACACCTTC. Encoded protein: CASRGGGNYGYTF.

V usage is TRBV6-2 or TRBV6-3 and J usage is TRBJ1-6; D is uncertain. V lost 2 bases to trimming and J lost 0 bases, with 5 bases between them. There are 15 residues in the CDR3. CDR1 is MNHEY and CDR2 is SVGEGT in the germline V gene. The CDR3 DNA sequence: TGTGCCAGCAGTTACCAGAGCTCCTATAATTCACCCCTCCACTTT. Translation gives CASSYQSSYNSPLHF.

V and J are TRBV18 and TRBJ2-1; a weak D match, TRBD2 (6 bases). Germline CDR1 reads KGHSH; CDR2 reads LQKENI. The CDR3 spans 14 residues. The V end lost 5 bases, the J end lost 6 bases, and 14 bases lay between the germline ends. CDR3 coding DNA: TGTGCCAGCTCAATCGCGGGGACTCTCAATGAGCAGTTCTTC. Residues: CASSIAGTLNEQFF.

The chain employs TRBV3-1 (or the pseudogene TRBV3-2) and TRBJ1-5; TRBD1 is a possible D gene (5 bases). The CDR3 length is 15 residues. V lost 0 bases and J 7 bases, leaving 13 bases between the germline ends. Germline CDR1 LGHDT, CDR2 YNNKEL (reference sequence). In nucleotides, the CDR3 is TGTGCCAGCAGCCAAGATCCTGGCAGGGACCAGCCCCAGCATTTT. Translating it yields CASSQDPGRDQPQHF.